This TCR beta chain was sequenced during a study of blood T cell repertoires in COVID-19. Study at large: Sources were T cells, B-cell-depleted T cells, or PBMCs; the material itself was cDNA or gDNA.

Enrollment of patients from Seattle took place during active infection, with longitudinal follow-up. The CDR3 is 14 residues long. Germline-derived CDR1 and CDR2 are SGHAT and FQDESV (reference sequence). J gave up 8 bases and V 5 bases, and 8 bases lay outside the gene matches. Clones were sequenced by immunoSEQ multiplex PCR, and TCRdb holds only the in-frame ones, with some missing. This table holds approximately 290,000 clones, around 85% found once. This receptor was taken from a human donor with COVID-19, enrolled during active disease. The donor label of this sample is uncertain. V is TRBV11-1 and J is TRBJ1-4; 7 bases align to TRBD1. The sample taken for sequencing was peripheral blood. The CDR3 loop reads CASSQQGTDEKLFF. Written as DNA, the CDR3 is TGTGCCAGCAGCCAACAGGGGACAGACGAAAAACTGTTTTTT.